A single sample gave rise to the 5 T cell receptor beta chains below, sequenced in a study of T cells in Graves' hyperthyroidism and ophthalmopathy. Amplified TCR beta CDR3 regions came from RNA transcripts. Carried out on the TCR CDR3, a first-round RT-PCR used the HTBI primer set. TCRdb fed the multiplex PCR reads into MiXCR, producing one record per CDR3 protein. Of roughly 700,000 distinct CDR3 sequences detected, about 18% appear once; the ten largest clones hold roughly a sixth. Specimen: blood. These TCRs come from a man in his forties or fifties with Graves' hyperthyroidism.

V gene TRBV6-4 combines with J gene TRBJ2-5, with TRBD1 identical over 11 bases. Germline CDR1 and CDR2: MRHNA and SNTAGT. The CDR3 is 17 residues long. The V segment lost 6 bases and the J segment 7 bases; nucleotides outside the gene matches: 16. CDR3 bases: TGTGCCAGCAGCGCCCACTCGGACAGGGGGCCAAGTGGGACCCAGTACTTC. It is translated as CASSAHSDRGPSGTQYF.

The table lists this clonotype with many counts. V gene TRBV7-2 combines with J gene TRBJ1-5; TRBD1 is a possible D gene (5 bases). With 5 bases removed from V and 4 bases from J, the gap between germline ends came to 12 bases. Germline V gives CDR1 SGHTA, CDR2 FQGNSA. This CDR3 region has 14 residues. The CDR3, as DNA: TGTGCCAGCAGCGCAGGGTTGCGGAATCAGCCCCAGCATTTT. It translates to CASSAGLRNQPQHF.

This clonotype was recorded at least ten times. V is TRBV7-6 and J is TRBJ1-2, with 11 bases fitting TRBD1. The trim removed 4 bases at V and 6 bases at J, leaving 7 bases unmatched. The V gene's germline CDR1 is SGHVS and CDR2 FNYEAQ. The CDR3 is 15 residues long. The CDR3, as DNA: TGTGCCAGCAGCTCCAGGACAGGGGGCGTGAATGGCTACACCTTC. Protein: CASSSRTGGVNGYTF.

This clonotype appeared many times. J is TRBJ2-1 and V is TRBV13; 7 bases align to TRBD2. Germline CDR1 and CDR2: PRHDT and FYEKMQ (reference sequence). The CDR3 contains 15 residues. J was trimmed by 6 bases and V by 0 bases; bases with no gene match: 5. CDR3 sequence: CASSLGLGTTNEQFF. The CDR3 bases are TGTGCCAGCAGCTTAGGGCTCGGGACTACCAATGAGCAGTTCTTC.

In its sample, this clonotype was seen many times. This chain uses TRBV12-3 or TRBV12-4 with TRBJ1-2; 11 bases align to TRBD1. This CDR3 is 14 amino acids long. J lost 6 bases, V lost 6 bases, and 6 bases had no gene match. CDR3 nucleotide sequence: TGTGCCAGCAGACGAGGGACAGGGGGGCATGGCTACACCTTC. It yields the protein CASRRGTGGHGYTF.